The 12 T cell receptor beta chains given below trace back to one sample, sequenced in a study of T cell changes during pregnancy in multiple sclerosis. The repertoire was sequenced with immunoSEQ multiplex PCR; TCRdb's copy has only in-frame clones and lacks some. The data contain more than 70,000 clones, roughly 91% of them singletons. The specimen comprised peripheral blood, sampled after pregnancy. The origin of the receptors is a female donor in good health, enrolled as a control in a pregnancy study.

The CDR3 is CASSPGLAGKRSSYEQYF. The DNA for the CDR3 is TGTGCCAGCAGCCCAGGACTAGCGGGGAAAAGGAGCTCCTACGAGCAGTACTTC. This chain joins TRBV4-2 and TRBJ2-7; TRBD2 agrees at 12 bases. This CDR3 is 18 amino acids long. The ends lost 4 bases at V and 0 bases at J; junction bases unmatched: 10. CDR1 is LGHNA, CDR2 YNFKEQ, per germline.

This chain uses TRBV6-1 with TRBJ2-7, with 7 positions matching TRBD2. This CDR3 has 14 residues. CDR1 and CDR2 (germline): MNHNS, SASEGT. J was trimmed by 3 bases and V by 5 bases; bases with no gene match: 7. In DNA form, the CDR3 reads TGTGCCAGCAGTCTCAGCGGGGAGAGCTACGAGCAGTACTTC. It encodes CASSLSGESYEQYF.

The genes are TRBV19 and TRBJ1-5, with a tentative D call TRBD1 (6 bases). The ends were cut back, 4 bases at V and 0 bases at J, with 16 bases in the middle. The CDR3 consists of 17 residues. Germline lookup yields CDR1 LNHDA and CDR2 SQIVND (reference sequence). This chain's CDR3 is CASSTPGRGGSNQPQHF. The CDR3 DNA reads TGTGCCAGTAGTACTCCGGGGAGAGGGGGTAGCAATCAGCCCCAGCATTTT.

The rearrangement uses TRBV11-3 and TRBJ2-2, with 9 bases fitting TRBD1. This CDR3 comprises 15 residues. Germline CDR1 and CDR2: SGHNT and YENEEA. The trim removed 5 bases at V and 2 bases at J, leaving 3 bases unmatched. The CDR3 region is CASSVGQGNTGELFF. CDR3 sequence (DNA): TGTGCCAGCAGCGTGGGACAGGGAAACACCGGGGAGCTGTTTTTT. Full variable domain (remainder filled in from reference TRBV11-3 and TRBJ2-2): EAGVVQSPRYKIIEKKQPVAFWCNPISGHNTLYWYLQNLGQGPELLIRYENEEAVDDSQLPKDRFSAERLKGVDSTLKIQPAELGDSAVYLCASSVGQGNTGELFFGEGSRLTVL.

The V call is TRBV10-3, the J call TRBJ1-2; 9 bases map to TRBD1. J lost 6 bases, V lost 0 bases, and 2 bases had no gene match. The germline V gene encodes CDR1 ENHRY and CDR2 SYGVKD. This CDR3 spans 14 amino acids. The CDR3 here is CAISESRDRDGYTF. CDR3 in DNA: TGTGCCATCAGTGAGTCGAGGGACAGGGATGGCTACACCTTC.

The chain is built from TRBV5-8 and TRBJ2-7; 7 bases line up with TRBD1. The CDR3 spans 15 residues. V shed 0 bases, J shed 5 bases, and the junction held 8 bases outside the gene matches. CDR1 SGHTS and CDR2 YDEGEE come from the germline V gene. As DNA, the CDR3 is TGTGCCAGCAGCTTGGCCGGCAGGGGGTCCCACGAGCAGTACTTC. This translates into CASSLAGRGSHEQYF. Full variable domain (remainder filled in from reference TRBV5-8 and TRBJ2-7): EAGVTQSPTHLIKTRGQQATLRCSPISGHTSVYWYQQALGLGLQFLLWYDEGEERNRGNFPPRFSGRQFPNYSSELNVNALELEDSALYLCASSLAGRGSHEQYFGPGTRLTVT.

The chain recombines TRBV6-1 with TRBJ2-5; TRBD2 agrees at 8 bases. The CDR3 is 13 amino acids. Germline CDR1 and CDR2: MNHNS and SASEGT. The V and J ends lost 8 bases and 2 bases, in that order; junction bases with no gene match: 4. The CDR3 region has the DNA TGTGCCAGCCGGGGGGGACAACAAGAGACCCAGTACTTC. It encodes CASRGGQQETQYF.

CDR3 DNA sequence: TGCGCCAGCAGCAGAACGGGGCGGGGGGCGCCAACAGATACGCAGTATTTT. Protein sequence: CASSRTGRGAPTDTQYF. V gene TRBV5-1 combines with J gene TRBJ2-3; 8 nucleotides match TRBD2. The V gene end was trimmed by 4 bases and the J gene end by 3 bases; junction bases not matched to a gene: 13. There are 17 residues in the CDR3. Per germline, CDR1 SGHRS and CDR2 YFSETQ.

V usage is TRBV14 and J usage is TRBJ2-7; possibly TRBD1 for D (5 bases). V lost 6 bases, J lost 6 bases, and 21 bases lay in between. Per the germline V gene, CDR1 is SGHDN and CDR2 is FVKESK. The CDR3 covers 15 residues. CDR3 nucleotides: TGTGCCAGCAGTCCAGCCAAGGGGATAGTGGCCGAGCAGTACTTC. The encoded protein is CASSPAKGIVAEQYF.

The chain recombines TRBV4-1 with TRBJ2-1; tentative D call: TRBD2 (6 bases). Trimming pared 1 base from V and 7 bases from J, leaving 20 bases between. The germline V gene has CDR1 MGHRA and CDR2 YSYEKL. This CDR3 spans 17 amino acids. The CDR3 nucleotides read TGCGCCAGCAGCCAAGTCGTGGGGGGTTACAAAGGAAATGAGCAGTTCTTC. This codes for CASSQVVGGYKGNEQFF.

This chain connects TRBV6-1 to TRBJ1-2, with a possible D match to TRBD1 (6 bases). Germline CDR1 is MNHNS and CDR2 is SASEGT. The V end lost 2 bases, the J end lost 5 bases, and 9 bases lay between the germline ends. The CDR3 has 13 amino acids. DNA for the CDR3: TGTGCCAGCAGTGAACCCACAGGGTATGGCTACACCTTC. It specifies CASSEPTGYGYTF.

This clone was seen only a few times. CDR3 region: CATAFRGQILNTEAFF. CDR3 nucleotides: TGTGCCACCGCGTTCAGGGGACAGATTCTGAACACTGAAGCTTTCTTT. J is TRBJ1-1 and V is TRBV27; 7 nucleotides agree with TRBD1. The V and J ends lost 10 bases and 0 bases, in that order; junction bases with no gene match: 14. There are 16 residues in the CDR3. Germline lookup yields CDR1 MNHEY and CDR2 SMNVEV (reference sequence).